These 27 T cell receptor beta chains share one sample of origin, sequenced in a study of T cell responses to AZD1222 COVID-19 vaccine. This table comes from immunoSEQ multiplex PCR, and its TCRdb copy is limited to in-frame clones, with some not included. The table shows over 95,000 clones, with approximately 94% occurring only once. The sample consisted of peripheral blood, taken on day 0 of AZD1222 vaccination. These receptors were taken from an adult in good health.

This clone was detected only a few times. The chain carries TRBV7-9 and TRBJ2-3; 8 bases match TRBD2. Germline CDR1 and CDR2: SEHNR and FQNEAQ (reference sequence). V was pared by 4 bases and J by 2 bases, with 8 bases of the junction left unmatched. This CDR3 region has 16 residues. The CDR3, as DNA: TGTGCCAGCAGCTACAGCGGGAGAGGCCCCACAGATACGCAGTATTTT. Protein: CASSYSGRGPTDTQYF.

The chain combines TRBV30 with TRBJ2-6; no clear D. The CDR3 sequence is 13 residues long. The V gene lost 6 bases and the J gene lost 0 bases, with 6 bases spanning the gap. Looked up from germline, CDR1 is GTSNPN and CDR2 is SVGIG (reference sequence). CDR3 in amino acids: CACTTSGANVLTF. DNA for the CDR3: TGTGCCTGTACTACCTCTGGGGCCAACGTCCTGACTTTC.

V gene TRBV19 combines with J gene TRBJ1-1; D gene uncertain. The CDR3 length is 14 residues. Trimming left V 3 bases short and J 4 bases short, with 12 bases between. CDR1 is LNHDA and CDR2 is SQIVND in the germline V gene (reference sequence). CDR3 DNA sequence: TGTGCCAGTAGTATGAGGGCTGAGAGCACTGAAGCTTTCTTT. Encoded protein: CASSMRAESTEAFF.

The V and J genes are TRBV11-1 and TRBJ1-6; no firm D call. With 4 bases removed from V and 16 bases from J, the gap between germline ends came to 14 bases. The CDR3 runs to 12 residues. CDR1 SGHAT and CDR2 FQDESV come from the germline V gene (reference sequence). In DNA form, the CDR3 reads TGTGCCAGCAGCTCGGTAGGGCCCCGACTCCACTTT. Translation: CASSSVGPRLHF.

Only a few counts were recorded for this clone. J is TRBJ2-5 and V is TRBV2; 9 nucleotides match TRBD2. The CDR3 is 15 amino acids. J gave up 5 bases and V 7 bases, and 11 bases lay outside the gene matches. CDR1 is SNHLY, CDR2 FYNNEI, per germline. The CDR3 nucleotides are TGTGCCAGCAAGCCCATAGCGGGGGAAGGGGAGACCCAGTACTTC. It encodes CASKPIAGEGETQYF.

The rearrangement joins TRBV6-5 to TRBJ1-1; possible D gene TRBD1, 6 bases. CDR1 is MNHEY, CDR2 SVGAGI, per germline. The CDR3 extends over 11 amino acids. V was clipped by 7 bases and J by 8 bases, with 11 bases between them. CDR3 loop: CASTSGTEAFF. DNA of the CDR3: TGTGCCAGCACTTCTGGGACAGAAGCTTTCTTT.

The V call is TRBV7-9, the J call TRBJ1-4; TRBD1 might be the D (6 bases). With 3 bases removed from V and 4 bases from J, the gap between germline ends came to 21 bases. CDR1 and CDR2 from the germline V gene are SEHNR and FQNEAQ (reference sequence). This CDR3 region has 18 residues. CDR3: CASSFYSSTGMGNEKLFF. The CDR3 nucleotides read TGTGCCAGCAGCTTTTACTCTTCTACAGGGATGGGTAATGAAAAACTGTTTTTT.

CDR3 residues: CASSSGTGRNSPLHF. CDR3 nucleotide sequence: TGTGCCAGCAGCTCCGGGACAGGGAGAAATTCACCCCTCCACTTT. The chain uses TRBV7-9 and TRBJ1-6, with 9 bases identical to TRBD1. In germline, CDR1 is SEHNR, CDR2 FQNEAQ (reference sequence). Unmatched junction bases numbered 5, after V lost 4 bases and J lost 7 bases. The CDR3 runs 15 residues.

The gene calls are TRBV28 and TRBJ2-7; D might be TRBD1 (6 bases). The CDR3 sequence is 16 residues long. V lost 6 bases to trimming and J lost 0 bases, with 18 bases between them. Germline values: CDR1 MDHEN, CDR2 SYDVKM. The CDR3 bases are TGTGCCAGCAGAGGGCGACGACAGGTATTCTCCTACGAGCAGTACTTC. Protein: CASRGRRQVFSYEQYF.

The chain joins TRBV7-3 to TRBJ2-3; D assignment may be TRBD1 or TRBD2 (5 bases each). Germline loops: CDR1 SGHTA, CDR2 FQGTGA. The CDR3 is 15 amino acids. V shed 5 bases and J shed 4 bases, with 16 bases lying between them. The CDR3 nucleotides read TGTGCCAGCAGCCCTATTCCTGGGGACGCAGATACGCAGTATTTT. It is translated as CASSPIPGDADTQYF.

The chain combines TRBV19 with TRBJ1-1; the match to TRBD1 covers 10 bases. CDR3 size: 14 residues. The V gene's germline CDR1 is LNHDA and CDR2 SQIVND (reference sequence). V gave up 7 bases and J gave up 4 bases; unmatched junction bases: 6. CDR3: CASMTGGQGTEAFF. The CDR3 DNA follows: TGTGCCAGTATGACAGGGGGCCAGGGCACTGAAGCTTTCTTT. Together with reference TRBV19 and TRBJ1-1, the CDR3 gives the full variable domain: DGGITQSPKYLFRKEGQNVTLSCEQNLNHDAMYWYRQDPGQGLRLIYYSQIVNDFQKGDIAEGYSVSREKKESFPLTVTSAQKNPTAFYLCASMTGGQGTEAFFGQGTRLTVV.

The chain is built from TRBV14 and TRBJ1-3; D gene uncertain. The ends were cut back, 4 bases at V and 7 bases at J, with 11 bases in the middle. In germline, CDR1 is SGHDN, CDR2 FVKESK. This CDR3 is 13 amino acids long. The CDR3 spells CASSLGFSNTIYF. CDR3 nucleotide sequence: TGTGCCAGCAGCCTCGGATTCAGCAACACCATATATTTT.

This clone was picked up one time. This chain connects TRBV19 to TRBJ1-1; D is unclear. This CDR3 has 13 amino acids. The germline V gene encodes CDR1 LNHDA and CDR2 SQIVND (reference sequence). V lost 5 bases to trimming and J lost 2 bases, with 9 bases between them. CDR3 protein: CASSPAKNTEAFF. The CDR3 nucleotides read TGTGCCAGTAGTCCCGCGAAAAACACTGAAGCTTTCTTT.

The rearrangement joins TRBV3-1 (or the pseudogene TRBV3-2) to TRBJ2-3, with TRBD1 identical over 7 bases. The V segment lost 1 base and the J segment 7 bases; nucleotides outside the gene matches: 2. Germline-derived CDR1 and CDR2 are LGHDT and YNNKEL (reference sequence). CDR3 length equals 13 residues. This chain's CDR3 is CASSQGQGYTQYF. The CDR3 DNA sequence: TGTGCCAGCAGCCAAGGACAGGGTTATACGCAGTATTTT.

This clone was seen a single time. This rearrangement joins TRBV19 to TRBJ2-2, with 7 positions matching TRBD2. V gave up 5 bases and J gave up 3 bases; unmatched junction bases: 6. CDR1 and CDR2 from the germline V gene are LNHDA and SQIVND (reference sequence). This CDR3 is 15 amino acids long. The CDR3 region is CASSPGTIYTGELFF. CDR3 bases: TGTGCCAGTAGTCCTGGGACTATATACACCGGGGAGCTGTTTTTT.

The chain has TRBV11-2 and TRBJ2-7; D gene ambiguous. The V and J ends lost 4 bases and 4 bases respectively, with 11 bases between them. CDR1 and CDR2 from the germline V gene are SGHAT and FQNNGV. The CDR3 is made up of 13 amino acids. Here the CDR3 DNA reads TGTGCCAGCAGCTCCGACAAGCTGTACGAGCAGTACTTC. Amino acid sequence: CASSSDKLYEQYF.

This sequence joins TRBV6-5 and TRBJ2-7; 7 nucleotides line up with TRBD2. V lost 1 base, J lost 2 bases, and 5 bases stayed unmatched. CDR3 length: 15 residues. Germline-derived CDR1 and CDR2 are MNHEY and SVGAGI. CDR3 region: CASSYLGSGAYEQYF. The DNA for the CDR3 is TGTGCCAGCAGTTACTTGGGGAGCGGGGCCTACGAGCAGTACTTC.

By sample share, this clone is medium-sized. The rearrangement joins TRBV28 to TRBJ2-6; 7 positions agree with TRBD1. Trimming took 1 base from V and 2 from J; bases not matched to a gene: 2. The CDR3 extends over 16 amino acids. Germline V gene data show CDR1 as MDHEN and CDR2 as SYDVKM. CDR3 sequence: CASSLFDRAGANVLTF. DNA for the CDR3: TGTGCCAGCAGTTTATTCGACAGGGCTGGGGCCAACGTCCTGACTTTC.

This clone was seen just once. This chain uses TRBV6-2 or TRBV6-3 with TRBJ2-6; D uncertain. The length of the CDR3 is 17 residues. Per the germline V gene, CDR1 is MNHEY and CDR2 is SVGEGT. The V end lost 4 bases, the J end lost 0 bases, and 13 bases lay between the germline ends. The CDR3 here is CASSLIAGFSGANVLTF. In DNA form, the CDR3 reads TGTGCCAGCAGTTTAATAGCTGGATTCTCTGGGGCCAACGTCCTGACTTTC.

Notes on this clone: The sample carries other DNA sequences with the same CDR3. For the CDR3, the DNA is TGTGCCAGTAGTATGGACGGAGGCTATGGCTACACCTTC. This codes for CASSMDGGYGYTF. The chain couples TRBV19 to TRBJ1-2; no firm D call. This CDR3 comprises 13 residues. V was cut by 3 bases and J by 4 bases, with 9 bases left in between. Germline V gene lookup returns CDR1 LNHDA and CDR2 SQIVND (reference sequence).

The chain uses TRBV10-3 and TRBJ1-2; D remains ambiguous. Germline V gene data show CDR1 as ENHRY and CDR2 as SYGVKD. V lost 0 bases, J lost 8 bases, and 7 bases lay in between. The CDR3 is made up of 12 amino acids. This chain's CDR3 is CAISESREGYTF. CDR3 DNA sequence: TGTGCCATCAGTGAGTCCCGGGAAGGCTACACCTTC.

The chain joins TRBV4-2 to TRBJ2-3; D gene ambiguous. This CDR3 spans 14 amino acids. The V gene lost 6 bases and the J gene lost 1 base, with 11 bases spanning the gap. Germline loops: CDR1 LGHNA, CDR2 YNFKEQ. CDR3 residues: CASRREGGTDTQYF. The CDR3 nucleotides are TGTGCCAGCAGACGAGAAGGAGGCACAGATACGCAGTATTTT.

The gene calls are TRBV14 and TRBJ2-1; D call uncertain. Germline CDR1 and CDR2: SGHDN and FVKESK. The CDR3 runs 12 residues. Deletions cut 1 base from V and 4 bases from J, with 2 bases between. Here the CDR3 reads CASSQGYNEQFF. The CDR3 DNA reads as TGTGCCAGCAGCCAAGGGTACAATGAGCAGTTCTTC.

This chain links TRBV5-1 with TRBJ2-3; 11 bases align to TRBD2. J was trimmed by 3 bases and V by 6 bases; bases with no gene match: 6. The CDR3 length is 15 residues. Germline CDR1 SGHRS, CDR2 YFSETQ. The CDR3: CASTLAGGSTDTQYF. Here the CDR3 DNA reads TGCGCCAGCACCCTAGCGGGAGGTAGTACAGATACGCAGTATTTT.

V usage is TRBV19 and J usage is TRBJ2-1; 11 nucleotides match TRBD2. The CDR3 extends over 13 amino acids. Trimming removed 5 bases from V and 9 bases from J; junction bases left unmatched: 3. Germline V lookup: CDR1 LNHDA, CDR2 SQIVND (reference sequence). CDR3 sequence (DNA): TGTGCCAGTAGTTTACTAGCGGGAGTTGAGCAGTTCTTC. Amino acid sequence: CASSLLAGVEQFF.

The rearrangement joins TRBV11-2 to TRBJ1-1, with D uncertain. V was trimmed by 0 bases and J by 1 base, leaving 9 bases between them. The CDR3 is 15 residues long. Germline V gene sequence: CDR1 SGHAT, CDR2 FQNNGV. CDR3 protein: CASSLDGLPNTEAFF. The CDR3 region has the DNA TGTGCCAGCAGCTTAGACGGACTCCCGAACACTGAAGCTTTCTTT.

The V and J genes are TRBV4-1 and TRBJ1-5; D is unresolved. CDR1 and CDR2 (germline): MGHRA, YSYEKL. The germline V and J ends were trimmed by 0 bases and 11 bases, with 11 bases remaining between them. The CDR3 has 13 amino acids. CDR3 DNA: TGCGCCAGCAGCCAAGATCCGGGCTTGGCCCAGCATTTT. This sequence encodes CASSQDPGLAQHF.